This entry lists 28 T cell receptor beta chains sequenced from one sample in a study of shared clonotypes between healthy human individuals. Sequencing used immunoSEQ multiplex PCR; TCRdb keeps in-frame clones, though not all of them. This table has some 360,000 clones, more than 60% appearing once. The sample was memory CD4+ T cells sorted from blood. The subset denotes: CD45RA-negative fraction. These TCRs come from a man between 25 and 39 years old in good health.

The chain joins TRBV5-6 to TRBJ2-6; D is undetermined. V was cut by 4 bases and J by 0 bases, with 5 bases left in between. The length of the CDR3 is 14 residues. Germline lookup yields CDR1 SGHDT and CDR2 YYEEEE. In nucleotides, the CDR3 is TGTGCCAGCAGCCCTGACTCTGGGGCCAACGTCCTGACTTTC. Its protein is CASSPDSGANVLTF. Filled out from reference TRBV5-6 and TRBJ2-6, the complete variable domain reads DAGVTQSPTHLIKTRGQQVTLRCSPKSGHDTVSWYQQALGQGPQFIFQYYEEEERQRGNFPDRFSGHQFPNYSSELNVNALLLGDSALYLCASSPDSGANVLTFGAGSRLTVL.

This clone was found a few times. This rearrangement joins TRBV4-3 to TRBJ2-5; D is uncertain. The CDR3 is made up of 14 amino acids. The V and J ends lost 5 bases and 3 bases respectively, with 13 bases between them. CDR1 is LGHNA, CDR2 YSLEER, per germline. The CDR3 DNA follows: TGCGCCAGCAGCACAACGAGGACGGAAGAGACCCAGTACTTC. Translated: CASSTTRTEETQYF.

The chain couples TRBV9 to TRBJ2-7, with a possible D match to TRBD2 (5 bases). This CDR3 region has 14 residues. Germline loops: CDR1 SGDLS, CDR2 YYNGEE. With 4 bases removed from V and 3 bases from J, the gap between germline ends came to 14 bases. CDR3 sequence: CASSLGLNYYEQYF. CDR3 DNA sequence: TGTGCCAGCAGCCTCGGACTTAACTACTACGAGCAGTACTTC.

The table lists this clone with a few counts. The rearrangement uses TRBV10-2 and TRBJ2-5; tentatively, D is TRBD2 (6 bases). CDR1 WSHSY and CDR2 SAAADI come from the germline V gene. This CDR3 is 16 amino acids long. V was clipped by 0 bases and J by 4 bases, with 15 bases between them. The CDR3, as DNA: TGCGCCAGCAGTGAGTCGGTGGGGGGTAGCGGAGAGACCCAGTACTTC. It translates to CASSESVGGSGETQYF.

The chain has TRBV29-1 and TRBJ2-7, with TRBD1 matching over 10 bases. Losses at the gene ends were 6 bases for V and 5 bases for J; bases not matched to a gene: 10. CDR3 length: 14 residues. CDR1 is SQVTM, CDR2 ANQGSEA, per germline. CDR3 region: CSVGTGTGANEQYF. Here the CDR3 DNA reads TGCAGCGTCGGAACCGGGACAGGGGCCAACGAGCAGTACTTC.

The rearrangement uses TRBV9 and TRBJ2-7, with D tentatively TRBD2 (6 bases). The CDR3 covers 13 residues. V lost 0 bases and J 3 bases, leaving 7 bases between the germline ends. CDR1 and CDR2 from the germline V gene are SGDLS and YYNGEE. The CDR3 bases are TGTGCCAGCAGCGTAGGACTAGACTACGAGCAGTACTTC. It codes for CASSVGLDYEQYF.

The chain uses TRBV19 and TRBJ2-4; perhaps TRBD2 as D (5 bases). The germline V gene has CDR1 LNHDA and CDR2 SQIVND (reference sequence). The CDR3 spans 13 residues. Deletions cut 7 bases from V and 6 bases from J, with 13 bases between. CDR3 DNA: TGTGCCAGTACAGAGTCCCGGGGAAACATTCAGTACTTC. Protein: CASTESRGNIQYF.

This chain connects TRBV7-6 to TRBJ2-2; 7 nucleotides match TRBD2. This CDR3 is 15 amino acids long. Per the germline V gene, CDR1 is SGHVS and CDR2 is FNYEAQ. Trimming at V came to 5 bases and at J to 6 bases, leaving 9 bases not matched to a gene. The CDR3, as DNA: TGTGCCAGCAGCCAACTAGCGAATTTCGCCGGGGAGCTGTTTTTT. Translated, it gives CASSQLANFAGELFF.

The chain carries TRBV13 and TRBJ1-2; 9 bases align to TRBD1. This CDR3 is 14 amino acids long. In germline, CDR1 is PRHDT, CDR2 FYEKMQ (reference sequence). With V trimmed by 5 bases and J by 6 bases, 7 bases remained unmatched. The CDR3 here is CASSTTGGFDGYTF. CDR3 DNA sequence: TGTGCCAGCAGCACCACAGGGGGCTTCGATGGCTACACCTTC.

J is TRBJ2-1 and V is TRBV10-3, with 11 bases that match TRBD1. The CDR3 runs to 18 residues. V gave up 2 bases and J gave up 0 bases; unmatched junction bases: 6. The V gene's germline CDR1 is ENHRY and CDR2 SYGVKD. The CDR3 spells CAISERTGGGSSYNEQFF. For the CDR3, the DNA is TGTGCCATCAGTGAGCGGACAGGGGGCGGGAGCTCCTACAATGAGCAGTTCTTC.

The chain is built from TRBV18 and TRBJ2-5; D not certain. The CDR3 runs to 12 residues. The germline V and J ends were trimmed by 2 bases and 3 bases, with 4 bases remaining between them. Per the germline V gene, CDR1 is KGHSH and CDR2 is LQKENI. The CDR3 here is CASSPGEETQYF. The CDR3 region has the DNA TGTGCCAGCTCACCAGGGGAAGAGACCCAGTACTTC. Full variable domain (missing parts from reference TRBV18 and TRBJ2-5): NAGVMQNPRHLVRRRGQEARLRCSPMKGHSHVYWYRQLPEEGLKFMVYLQKENIIDESGMPKERFSAEFPKEGPSILRIQQVVRGDSAAYFCASSPGEETQYFGPGTRLLVL.

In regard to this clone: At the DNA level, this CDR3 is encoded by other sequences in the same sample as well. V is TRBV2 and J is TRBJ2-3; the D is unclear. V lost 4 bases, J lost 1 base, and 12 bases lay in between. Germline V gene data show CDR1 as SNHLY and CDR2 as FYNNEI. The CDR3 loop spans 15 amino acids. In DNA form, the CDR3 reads TGTGCCAGCAGTGGGTCTAGTGGGGGCACAGATACGCAGTATTTT. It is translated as CASSGSSGGTDTQYF.

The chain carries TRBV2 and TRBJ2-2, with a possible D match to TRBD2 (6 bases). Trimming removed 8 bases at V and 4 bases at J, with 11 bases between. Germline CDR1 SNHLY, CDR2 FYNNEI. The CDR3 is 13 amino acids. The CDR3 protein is CASSGTFTGELFF. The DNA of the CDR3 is TGTGCCAGCTCCGGGACTTTCACCGGGGAGCTGTTTTTT.

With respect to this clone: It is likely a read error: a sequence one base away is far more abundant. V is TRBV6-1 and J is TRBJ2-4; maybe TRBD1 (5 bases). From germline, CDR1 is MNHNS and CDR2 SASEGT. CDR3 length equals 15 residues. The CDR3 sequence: CASSERWGPKTIQYF. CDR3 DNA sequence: TGTGCCAGCAGTGAAAGGTGGGGCCCCAAAACCATTCAGTACTTC.

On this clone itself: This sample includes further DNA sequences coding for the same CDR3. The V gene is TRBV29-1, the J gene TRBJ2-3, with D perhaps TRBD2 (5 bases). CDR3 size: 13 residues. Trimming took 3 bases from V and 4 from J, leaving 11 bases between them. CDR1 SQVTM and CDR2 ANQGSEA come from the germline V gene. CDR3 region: CSVDRGLPDTQYF. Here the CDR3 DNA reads TGCAGCGTTGATAGAGGACTCCCAGATACGCAGTATTTT.

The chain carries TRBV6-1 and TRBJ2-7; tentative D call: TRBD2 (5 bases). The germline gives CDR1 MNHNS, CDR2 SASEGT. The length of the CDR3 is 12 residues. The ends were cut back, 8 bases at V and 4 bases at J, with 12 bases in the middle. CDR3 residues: CASGRNLYEQYF. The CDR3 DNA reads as TGTGCCAGCGGGAGAAACTTATACGAGCAGTACTTC.

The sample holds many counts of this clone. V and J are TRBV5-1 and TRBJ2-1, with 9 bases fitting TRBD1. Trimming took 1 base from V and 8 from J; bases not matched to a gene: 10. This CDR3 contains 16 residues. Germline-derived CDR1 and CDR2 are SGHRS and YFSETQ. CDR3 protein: CASSLSTGTGSDEQFF. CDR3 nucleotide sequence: TGCGCCAGCAGCTTGTCTACCGGGACAGGGTCGGATGAGCAGTTCTTC.

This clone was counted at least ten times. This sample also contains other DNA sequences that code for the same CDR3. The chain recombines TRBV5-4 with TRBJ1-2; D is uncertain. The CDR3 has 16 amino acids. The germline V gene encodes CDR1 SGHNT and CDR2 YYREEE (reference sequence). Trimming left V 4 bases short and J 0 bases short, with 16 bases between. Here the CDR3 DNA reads TGTGCCAGCAGCCCGGGAGGCAGAGATACTAACTATGGCTACACCTTC. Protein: CASSPGGRDTNYGYTF.

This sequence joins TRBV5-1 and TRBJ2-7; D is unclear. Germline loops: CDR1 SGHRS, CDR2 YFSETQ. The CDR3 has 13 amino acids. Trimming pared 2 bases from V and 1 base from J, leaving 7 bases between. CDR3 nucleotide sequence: TGCGCCAGCAGCTTCGTAGAGTCCTACGAGCAGTACTTC. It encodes CASSFVESYEQYF.

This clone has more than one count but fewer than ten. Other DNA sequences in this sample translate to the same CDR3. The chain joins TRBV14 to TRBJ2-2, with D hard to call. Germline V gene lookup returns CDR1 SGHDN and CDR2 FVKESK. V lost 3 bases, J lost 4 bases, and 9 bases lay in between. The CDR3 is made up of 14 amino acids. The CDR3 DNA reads TGTGCCAGCAGCCAGGACCTGGGCACCGGGGAGCTGTTTTTT. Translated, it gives CASSQDLGTGELFF. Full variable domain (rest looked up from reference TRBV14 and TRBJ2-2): EAGVTQFPSHSVIEKGQTVTLRCDPISGHDNLYWYRRVMGKEIKFLLHFVKESKQDESGMPNNRFLAERTGGTYSTLKVQPAELEDSGVYFCASSQDLGTGELFFGEGSRLTVL.

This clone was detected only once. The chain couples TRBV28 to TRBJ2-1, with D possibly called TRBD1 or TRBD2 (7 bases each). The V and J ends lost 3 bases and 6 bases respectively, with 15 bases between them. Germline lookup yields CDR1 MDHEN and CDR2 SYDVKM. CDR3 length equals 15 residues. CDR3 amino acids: CASSFFREGANEQFF. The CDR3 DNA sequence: TGTGCCAGCAGTTTTTTCAGGGAGGGGGCCAATGAGCAGTTCTTC.

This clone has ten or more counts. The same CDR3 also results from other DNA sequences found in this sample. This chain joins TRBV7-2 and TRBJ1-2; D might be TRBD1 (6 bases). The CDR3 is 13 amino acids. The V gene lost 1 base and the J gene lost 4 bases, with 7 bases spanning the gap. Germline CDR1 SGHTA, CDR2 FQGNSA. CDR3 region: CASSLGGRYGYTF. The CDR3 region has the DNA TGTGCCAGCAGCTTAGGGGGGCGCTATGGCTACACCTTC. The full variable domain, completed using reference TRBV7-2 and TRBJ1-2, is GAGVSQSPSNKVTEKGKDVELRCDPISGHTALYWYRQSLGQGLEFLIYFQGNSAPDKSGLPSDRFSAERTGGSVSTLTIQRTQQEDSAVYLCASSLGGRYGYTFGSGTRLTVV.

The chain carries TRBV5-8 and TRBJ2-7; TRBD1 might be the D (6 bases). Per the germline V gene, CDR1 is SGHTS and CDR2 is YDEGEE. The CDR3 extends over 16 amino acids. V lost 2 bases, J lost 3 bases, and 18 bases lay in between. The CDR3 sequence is CASSFDYRVIGYEQYF. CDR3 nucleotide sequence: TGTGCCAGCAGCTTTGACTACAGGGTTATCGGCTACGAGCAGTACTTC.

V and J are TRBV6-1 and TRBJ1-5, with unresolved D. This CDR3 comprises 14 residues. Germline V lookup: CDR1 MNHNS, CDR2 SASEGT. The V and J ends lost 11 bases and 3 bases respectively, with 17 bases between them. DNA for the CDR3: TGTGCCTCCGGGGAGGTTGGGCCCAATCAGCCCCAGCATTTT. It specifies CASGEVGPNQPQHF.

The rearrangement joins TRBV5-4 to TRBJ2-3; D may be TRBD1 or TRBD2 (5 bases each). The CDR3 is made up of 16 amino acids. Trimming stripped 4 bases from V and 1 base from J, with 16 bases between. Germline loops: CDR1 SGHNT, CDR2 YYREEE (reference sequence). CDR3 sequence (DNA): TGTGCCAGCAGCCCGTCGACCGGGGCTGGCACAGATACGCAGTATTTT. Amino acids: CASSPSTGAGTDTQYF.

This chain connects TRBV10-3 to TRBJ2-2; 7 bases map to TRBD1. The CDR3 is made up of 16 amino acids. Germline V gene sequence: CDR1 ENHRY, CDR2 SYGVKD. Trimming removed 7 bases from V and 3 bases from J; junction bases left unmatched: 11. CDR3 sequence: CAITPGGRGYTGELFF. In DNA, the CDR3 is TGTGCCATCACCCCTGGTGGCAGGGGGTACACCGGGGAGCTGTTTTTT.

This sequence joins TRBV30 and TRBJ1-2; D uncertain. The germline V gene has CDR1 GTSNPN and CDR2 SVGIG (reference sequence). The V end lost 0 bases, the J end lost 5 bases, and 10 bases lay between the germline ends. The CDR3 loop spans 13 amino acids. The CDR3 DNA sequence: TGTGCCTGGAGTGTATTTGGATCTTATGGCTACACCTTC. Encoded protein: CAWSVFGSYGYTF.

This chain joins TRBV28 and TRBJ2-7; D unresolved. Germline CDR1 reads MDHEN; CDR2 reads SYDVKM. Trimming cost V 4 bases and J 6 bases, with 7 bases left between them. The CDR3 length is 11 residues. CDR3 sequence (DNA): TGTGCCAGCAGTTCGGTGGGCGAGCAGTACTTC. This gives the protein CASSSVGEQYF.